This section outlines one T cell receptor beta chain sequence together with its context. Its specificity is not known. The entry originates in a study of vaccination effects on CD4 cells after COVID-19. Regarding the study as a whole: Late in the post-vaccination period, infection-induced and vaccine-induced clones underwent marked clonal contraction.

Prior to sequencing, the ViraFEST assay stimulated PBMC with viral peptide pools, which expanded the antigen-specific CD4+ T cells. CD4+ T cell isolation took place after more than eight days of culture. PCR-confirmed SARS-CoV-2 infection occurred in the person between March and December 2020. Two doses of BNT162b2 or mRNA-1273 vaccine were administered to participants. With 1 base clipped from V and 0 bases from J, the junction kept 0 bases outside the gene matches. CDR1 LNHDA and CDR2 SQIVND come from the germline V gene (reference sequence). The CDR3 is made up of 15 amino acids. The repertoire was sequenced with immunoSEQ multiplex PCR; TCRdb's copy has only in-frame clones and lacks some. The sample shows around 15,000 clones, around 80% of them seen only once.

The sequences come from CD4+ T cells from PBMCs cultured with SARS-CoV-2 spike peptides, collected after COVID-19 vaccination. The sequence was collected from a human donor who had a prior SARS-CoV-2 infection. The gene calls are TRBV19 and TRBJ2-1; 7 bases match TRBD2. The CDR3 DNA follows: TGTGCCAGTAGTATAGGGACTAGCTCCTACAATGAGCAGTTCTTC. Amino acids: CASSIGTSSYNEQFF.